These 20 T cell receptor beta chains were all obtained from the same sample, sequenced in a study of shared clonotypes between healthy human individuals. Profiling relied on immunoSEQ multiplex PCR, and the TCRdb table lists in-frame clones only, not all of them. Here the sample spans hundreds of thousands of clones, roughly 70% being singletons. Sequenced input: memory CD4+ T cells sorted from blood. Subset of the sample: CD45RA-negative fraction. All receptors come from a woman in her thirties in good health.

The V call is TRBV11-2, the J call TRBJ2-7; 8 bases fit TRBD1. Per germline, CDR1 SGHAT and CDR2 FQNNGV. There are 16 residues in the CDR3. The trim removed 1 base at V and 3 bases at J, leaving 8 bases unmatched. Written as DNA, the CDR3 is TGTGCCAGCAGCTTAGGCTCCGGGACAGGCGGCTACGAGCAGTACTTC. Residues: CASSLGSGTGGYEQYF.

The V gene is TRBV28, the J gene TRBJ1-1; 7 positions match TRBD1. CDR1 and CDR2 (germline): MDHEN, SYDVKM. The trim removed 4 bases at V and 0 bases at J, leaving 2 bases unmatched. This CDR3 comprises 14 residues. This CDR3 reads CASSSGGLNTEAFF. CDR3 sequence (DNA): TGTGCCAGCAGTTCAGGGGGGCTGAACACTGAAGCTTTCTTT.

The gene calls are TRBV6-6 and TRBJ1-2; 7 bases are shared with TRBD1. J lost 4 bases, V lost 5 bases, and 4 bases had no gene match. From germline, CDR1 is MNHNY and CDR2 SVGAGI (reference sequence). There are 13 residues in the CDR3. CDR3: CASSLRDSYGYTF. CDR3 nucleotides: TGTGCCAGCAGTCTTCGGGACAGCTATGGCTACACCTTC.

V usage is TRBV7-9 and J usage is TRBJ2-7, with D possibly being TRBD1 or TRBD2 (6 bases each). Germline values: CDR1 SEHNR, CDR2 FQNEAQ (reference sequence). V lost 5 bases and J lost 7, with 18 bases in between. The CDR3 runs 14 residues. As DNA, the CDR3 is TGTGCCAGCAGCCAGCCATGGGGGGCACAAGAGCAGTACTTC. As protein: CASSQPWGAQEQYF.

This clone was seen a handful of times. V is TRBV5-1 and J is TRBJ2-1; 7 bases line up with TRBD1. The germline V gene encodes CDR1 SGHRS and CDR2 YFSETQ. The CDR3 length is 16 residues. Losses at the gene ends were 4 bases for V and 3 bases for J; bases not matched to a gene: 10. The CDR3 DNA is TGCGCCAGCAGCCGGACACCGGGACAGTTCTACAATGAGCAGTTCTTC. This translates into CASSRTPGQFYNEQFF.

A note on this clone: Other DNA sequences in this sample translate to the same CDR3. The V and J genes are TRBV20-1 and TRBJ2-7; D unclear. The CDR3 has 10 amino acids. Germline CDR1 reads DFQATT; CDR2 reads SNEGSKA (reference sequence). The germline V and J ends were trimmed by 5 bases and 0 bases, with 2 bases remaining between them. CDR3 coding DNA: TGCAGTGCTGGCTCCTACGAGCAGTACTTC. Encoded protein: CSAGSYEQYF.

The chain couples TRBV6-1 to TRBJ2-1, with 9 bases matching TRBD1. The V gene end was trimmed by 7 bases and the J gene end by 9 bases; junction bases not matched to a gene: 7. Germline-derived CDR1 and CDR2 are MNHNS and SASEGT. This CDR3 has 13 amino acids. This CDR3 reads CASTRDRALEQFF. As DNA, the CDR3 is TGTGCCAGCACTCGGGACAGGGCACTTGAGCAGTTCTTC.

Regarding this clone: A much larger clone differs from this one at a single base, so this may be a read error. The chain is built from TRBV29-1 and TRBJ2-7; D call uncertain. This CDR3 has 13 residues. Between the trimmed V and J ends, which lost 3 bases and 5 bases, there was a span of 14 bases. Per the germline V gene, CDR1 is SQVTM and CDR2 is ANQGSEA. The CDR3 protein is CSVDGQENNEQYF. The CDR3 region has the DNA TGCAGCGTTGACGGGCAGGAGAACAACGAGCAGTACTTC.

The rearrangement uses TRBV7-8 and TRBJ2-2; 8 bases align to TRBD2. Germline assignment: CDR1 SGHVS and CDR2 FQNEAQ. The CDR3 length is 15 residues. V gave up 6 bases and J gave up 3 bases; unmatched junction bases: 6. For the CDR3, the DNA is TGTGCCAGCAGGCAACCGGGACTAGACACCGGGGAGCTGTTTTTT. Encoded protein: CASRQPGLDTGELFF.

This chain connects TRBV5-1 to TRBJ2-7, with 8 bases that match TRBD1. Germline V gives CDR1 SGHRS, CDR2 YFSETQ. The CDR3 length is 15 residues. V shed 4 bases and J 2 bases; nucleotides not matched to a gene: 8. The CDR3 sequence: CASSQKQGGPYEQYF. The CDR3 DNA follows: TGCGCCAGCAGCCAAAAACAGGGGGGCCCCTACGAGCAGTACTTC. The full variable domain, in which reference TRBV5-1 and TRBJ2-7 provide the parts outside the CDR3, is KAGVTQTPRYLIKTRGQQVTLSCSPISGHRSVSWYQQTPGQGLQFLFEYFSETQRNKGNFPGRFSGRQFSNSRSEMNVSTLELGDSALYLCASSQKQGGPYEQYFGPGTRLTVT.

The rearrangement links TRBV6-5 to TRBJ2-7; TRBD2 aligns across 9 bases. V lost 6 bases to trimming and J lost 1 base; unmatched junction nucleotides: 7. Germline CDR1 is MNHEY and CDR2 is SVGAGI. CDR3 length equals 15 residues. The CDR3 here is CASSLGLAPSYEQYF. In DNA form, the CDR3 reads TGTGCCAGCAGCCTTGGACTAGCGCCTTCCTACGAGCAGTACTTC.

This clone was seen more than once but under ten times. Other nucleotide sequences in the sample specify the same CDR3. The rearrangement uses TRBV18 and TRBJ2-7; maybe TRBD1 (5 bases). Germline V lookup: CDR1 KGHSH, CDR2 LQKENI. The germline V and J ends were trimmed by 3 bases and 3 bases, with 9 bases remaining between them. This CDR3 comprises 13 residues. CDR3 amino acids: CASSPPDSYEQYF. The CDR3 DNA sequence: TGTGCCAGCTCACCCCCAGACAGCTACGAGCAGTACTTC.

There are a few counts of this clone. The DNA for the CDR3 is TGCGCCAGCAGCTTGGGGGTGAGGGAGGAAGAGACCCAGTACTTC. This translates into CASSLGVREEETQYF. The chain joins TRBV5-1 to TRBJ2-5, with D perhaps matching TRBD2 (6 bases). V gave up 0 bases and J gave up 3 bases, with 12 bases separating them. Germline CDR1 and CDR2: SGHRS and YFSETQ. The CDR3 extends over 15 amino acids.

The V gene is TRBV15, the J gene TRBJ1-2; D remains unclear. CDR3 length: 12 amino acids. The V and J ends lost 0 bases and 7 bases respectively, with 6 bases between them. Germline-derived CDR1 and CDR2 are LNHNV and YYDKDF (reference sequence). CDR3 in amino acids: CATSRDGGGYTF. For the CDR3, the DNA is TGTGCCACCAGCAGAGATGGAGGTGGCTACACCTTC.

The V call is TRBV6-1, the J call TRBJ1-4, with D possibly matching TRBD1 (5 bases). V dropped 7 bases and J dropped 6 bases, with 12 bases sitting between them. This CDR3 contains 13 residues. Germline V CDR1 and CDR2: MNHNS, SASEGT. The CDR3 spells CASNDSGYEKLFF. In nucleotides, the CDR3 is TGTGCCAGCAACGACAGCGGATATGAAAAACTGTTTTTT.

The V and J genes are TRBV7-9 and TRBJ2-1; D is possibly TRBD1 or TRBD2 (5 bases each). Trimming removed 5 bases from V and 3 bases from J, with 14 bases in between. This CDR3 spans 15 amino acids. Germline CDR1 SEHNR, CDR2 FQNEAQ (reference sequence). In nucleotides, the CDR3 is TGTGCCAGCAGCCCCTTAGGGACCGTCTACAATGAGCAGTTCTTC. Translating gives CASSPLGTVYNEQFF.

The chain combines TRBV7-6 with TRBJ2-3; 8 bases match TRBD1. The CDR3 covers 16 residues. V gave up 5 bases and J gave up 4 bases; unmatched junction bases: 11. CDR1 SGHVS and CDR2 FNYEAQ come from the germline V gene. The CDR3 loop reads CASSRVSGGLSDTQYF. The CDR3 nucleotides are TGTGCCAGCAGCCGAGTCTCAGGGGGCTTGTCAGATACGCAGTATTTT. Together with reference TRBV7-6 and TRBJ2-3, the CDR3 gives the full variable domain: GAGVSQSPRYKVTKRGQDVALRCDPISGHVSLYWYRQALGQGPEFLTYFNYEAQQDKSGLPNDRFSAERPEGSISTLTIQRTEQRDSAMYRCASSRVSGGLSDTQYFGPGTRLTVL.

On this clone: Compared with germline, one end of the junction differs, possibly owing to a read error. The chain couples TRBV11-2 to TRBJ2-7; D perhaps matches TRBD1 (6 bases). The CDR3 is 12 residues long. Germline CDR1 SGHAT, CDR2 FQNNGV. The CDR3: CASSLQHPGHLF. Here the CDR3 DNA reads TGTGCCAGCAGCCTACAGCATCCGGGACATCTCTTC.

This clone was seen only once. The genes are TRBV28 and TRBJ1-2; unclear D gene. Germline CDR1 is MDHEN and CDR2 is SYDVKM. V was shortened by 3 bases and J by 4 bases, with 9 bases between the two germline ends. CDR3 length: 13 amino acids. The CDR3 sequence: CASSFEFLYGYTF. The CDR3 DNA reads TGTGCCAGCAGTTTTGAGTTCCTCTATGGCTACACCTTC.

This sequence joins TRBV27 and TRBJ1-5, with a possible D match to TRBD1 (5 bases). Germline assignment: CDR1 MNHEY and CDR2 SMNVEV (reference sequence). CDR3 length: 16 residues. The V and J ends lost 6 bases and 3 bases respectively, with 18 bases between them. The CDR3 spells CASSLEGSFFNQPQHF. The CDR3 DNA reads as TGTGCCAGCAGCCTAGAGGGGTCCTTTTTCAATCAGCCCCAGCATTTT.